The clone carrying this T cell receptor beta chain is termed large. The antigen remains unidentified. This beta chain was picked up by a library intended for alpha chains and is off target, so its count carries little meaning. These data come from a study of spatial heterogeneity in lung cancer. On the study more broadly: The study consistently detected more beta-chain than alpha-chain sequences. Findings and limits, study-wide: The counts of expanded TCRs, ubiquitous and regional, tracked ubiquitous and regional nonsynonymous mutations, respectively. For expanded intratumoral alpha and beta TCRs, counts tracked tumor mutation counts.

TCR cDNA molecules were tagged individually, and each one carried a unique molecular identifier. TCRdb used MiXCR to reprocess the 5' RACE reads, holding one entry per CDR3 protein. The profile shows approximately 270 distinct CDR3 sequences, less than 30% of them singletons. Time point indicated: sample taken at primary tumor resection. Whole RNA was taken from tumor, nontumor lung or frozen PBMC; it was then sequenced unsorted. CDR1 and CDR2 (germline): DFQATT, SNEGSKA (reference sequence). CDR3 size: 14 residues. Losses at the gene ends were 5 bases for V and 2 bases for J; bases not matched to a gene: 9.

This receptor was identified in a male donor with early-stage non-small cell lung cancer. The sequencing here drew on lung tumor tissue, taken at surgery. The gene calls are TRBV20-1 and TRBJ2-7, with TRBD1 matching over 7 bases. CDR3 amino acids: CSASPGQTTYEQYF. The DNA for the CDR3 is TGCAGTGCTTCGCCGGGACAGACCACCTACGAGCAGTACTTC.